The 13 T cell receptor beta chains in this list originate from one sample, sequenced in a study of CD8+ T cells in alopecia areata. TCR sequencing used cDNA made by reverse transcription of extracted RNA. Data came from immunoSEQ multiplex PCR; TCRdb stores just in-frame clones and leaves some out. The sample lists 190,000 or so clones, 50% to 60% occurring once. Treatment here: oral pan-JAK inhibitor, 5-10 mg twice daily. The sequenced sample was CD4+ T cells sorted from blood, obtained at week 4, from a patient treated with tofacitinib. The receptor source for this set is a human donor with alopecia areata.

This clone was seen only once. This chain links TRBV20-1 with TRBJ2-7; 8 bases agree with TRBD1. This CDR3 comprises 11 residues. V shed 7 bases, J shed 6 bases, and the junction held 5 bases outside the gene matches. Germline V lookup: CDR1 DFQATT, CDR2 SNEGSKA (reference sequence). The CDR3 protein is CSGTGSFEQYF. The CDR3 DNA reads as TGCAGTGGGACAGGGTCGTTCGAGCAGTACTTC.

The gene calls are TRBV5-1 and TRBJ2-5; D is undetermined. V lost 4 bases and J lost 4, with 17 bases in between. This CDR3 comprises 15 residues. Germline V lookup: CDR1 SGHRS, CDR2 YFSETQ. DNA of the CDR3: TGCGCCAGCAGCCCATACCAGGCCCTTGGAGAGACCCAGTACTTC. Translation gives CASSPYQALGETQYF. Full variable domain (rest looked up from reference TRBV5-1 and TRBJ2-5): KAGVTQTPRYLIKTRGQQVTLSCSPISGHRSVSWYQQTPGQGLQFLFEYFSETQRNKGNFPGRFSGRQFSNSRSEMNVSTLELGDSALYLCASSPYQALGETQYFGPGTRLLVL.

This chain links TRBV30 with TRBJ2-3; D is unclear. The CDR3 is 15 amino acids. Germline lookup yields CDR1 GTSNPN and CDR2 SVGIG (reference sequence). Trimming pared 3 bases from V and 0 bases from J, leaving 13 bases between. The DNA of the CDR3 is TGTGCCTGGAGCCCTCAGCTGATTAGCACAGATACGCAGTATTTT. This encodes CAWSPQLISTDTQYF.

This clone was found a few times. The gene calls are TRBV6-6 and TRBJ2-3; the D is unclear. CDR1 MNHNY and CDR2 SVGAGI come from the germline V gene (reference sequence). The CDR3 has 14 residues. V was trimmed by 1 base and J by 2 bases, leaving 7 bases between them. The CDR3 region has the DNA TGTGCCAGCAGTTACTTTACCCCCACAGATACGCAGTATTTT. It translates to CASSYFTPTDTQYF.

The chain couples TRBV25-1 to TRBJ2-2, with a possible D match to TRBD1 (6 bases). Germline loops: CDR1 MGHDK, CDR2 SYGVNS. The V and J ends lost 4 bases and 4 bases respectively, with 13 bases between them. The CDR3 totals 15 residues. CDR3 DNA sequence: TGTGCCAGCAGTGGTCCGGGACAACTCACCGGGGAGCTGTTTTTT. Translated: CASSGPGQLTGELFF. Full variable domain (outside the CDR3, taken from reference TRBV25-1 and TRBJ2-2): EADIYQTPRYLVIGTGKKITLECSQTMGHDKMYWYQQDPGMELHLIHYSYGVNSTEKGDLSSESTVSRIRTEHFPLTLESARPSHTSQYLCASSGPGQLTGELFFGEGSRLTVL.

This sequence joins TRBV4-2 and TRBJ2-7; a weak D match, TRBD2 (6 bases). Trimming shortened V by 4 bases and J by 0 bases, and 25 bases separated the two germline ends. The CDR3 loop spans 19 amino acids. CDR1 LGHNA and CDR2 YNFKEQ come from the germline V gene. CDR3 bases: TGTGCCAGCAGCCCTCCTGGCTGGTGGGGCGGGGCGACCTCCTACGAGCAGTACTTC. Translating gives CASSPPGWWGGATSYEQYF.

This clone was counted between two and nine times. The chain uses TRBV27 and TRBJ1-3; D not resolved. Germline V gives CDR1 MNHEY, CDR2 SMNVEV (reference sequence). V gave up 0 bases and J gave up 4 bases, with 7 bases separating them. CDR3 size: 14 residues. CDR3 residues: CASSLSRQGNTIYF. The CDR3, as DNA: TGTGCCAGCAGTTTATCGAGGCAGGGAAACACCATATATTTT.

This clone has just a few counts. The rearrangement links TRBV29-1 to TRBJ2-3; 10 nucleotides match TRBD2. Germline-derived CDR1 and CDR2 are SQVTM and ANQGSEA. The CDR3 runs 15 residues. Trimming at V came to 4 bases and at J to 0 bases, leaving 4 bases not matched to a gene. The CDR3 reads CSVATSGDSTDTQYF. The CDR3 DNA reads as TGCAGCGTTGCCACTAGCGGGGATAGCACAGATACGCAGTATTTT.

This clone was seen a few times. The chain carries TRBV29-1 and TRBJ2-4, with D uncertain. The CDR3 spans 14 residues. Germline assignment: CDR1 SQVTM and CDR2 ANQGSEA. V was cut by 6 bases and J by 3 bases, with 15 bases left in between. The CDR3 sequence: CSVVVRADKNIQYF. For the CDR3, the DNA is TGCAGCGTCGTAGTCCGGGCGGACAAAAACATTCAGTACTTC. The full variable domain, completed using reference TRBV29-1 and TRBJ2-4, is SAVISQKPSRDICQRGTSLTIQCQVDSQVTMMFWYRQQPGQSLTLIATANQGSEATYESGFVIDKFPISRPNLTFSTLTVSNMSPEDSSIYLCSVVVRADKNIQYFGAGTRLSVL.

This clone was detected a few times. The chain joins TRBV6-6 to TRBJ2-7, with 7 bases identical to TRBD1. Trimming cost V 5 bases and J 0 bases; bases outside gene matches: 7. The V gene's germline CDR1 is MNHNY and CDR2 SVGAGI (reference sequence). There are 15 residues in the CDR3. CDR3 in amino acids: CASSPGWDSSYEQYF. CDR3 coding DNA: TGTGCCAGCAGTCCGGGCTGGGACAGCTCCTACGAGCAGTACTTC.

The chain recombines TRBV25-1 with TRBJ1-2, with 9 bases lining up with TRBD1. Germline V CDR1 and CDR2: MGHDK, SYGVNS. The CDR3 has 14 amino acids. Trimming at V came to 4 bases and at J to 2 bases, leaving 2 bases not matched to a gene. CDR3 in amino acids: CASSVGQGNYGYTF. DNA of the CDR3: TGTGCCAGCAGTGTGGGACAGGGAAACTATGGCTACACCTTC.

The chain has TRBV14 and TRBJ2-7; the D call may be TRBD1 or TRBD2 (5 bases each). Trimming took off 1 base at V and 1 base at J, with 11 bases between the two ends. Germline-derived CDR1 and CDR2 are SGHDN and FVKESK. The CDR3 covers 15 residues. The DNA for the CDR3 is TGTGCCAGCAGCCAAGGCCAGGGACGGTCCTACGAGCAGTACTTC. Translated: CASSQGQGRSYEQYF.

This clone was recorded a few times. CDR3 sequence (DNA): TGTGCCAGCAGTTTGGACAGGCTGGGAGGCTACACCTTC. Its protein product is CASSLDRLGGYTF. J is TRBJ1-2 and V is TRBV2; the match to TRBD1 covers 7 bases. V lost 5 bases, J lost 8 bases, and 8 bases stayed unmatched. From germline, CDR1 is SNHLY and CDR2 FYNNEI. CDR3 length: 13 amino acids.